This TCR beta chain is drawn from a study of T cells after yellow fever vaccination. Germline CDR1 reads SGHNT; CDR2 reads YYREEE (reference sequence). The V and J ends lost 3 bases and 5 bases, in that order; junction bases with no gene match: 7. The CDR3 is made up of 14 amino acids. Overall study results and limits: Secondary responses were weaker yet peaked faster, day 5 versus 15.

It was through 5'RACE template switching that TCR cDNA was made, with a universal primer site and UMIs added. In TCRdb, the 5' RACE reads were re-called with MiXCR into one record per CDR3 protein. The sample includes hundreds of thousands of distinct CDR3 sequences, roughly 12% of them seen just once. A note on this clonotype: Antigen specificity is unknown.

The chain combines TRBV5-4 with TRBJ2-5; 7 nucleotides agree with TRBD2. This clonotype originated in a man aged 25 to 40 who received the YFV17D yellow fever vaccine. This specimen was PBMCs, taken on the day of the yellow fever booster vaccination. The CDR3 here is CASSYRLAGETQYF. The CDR3 nucleotides are TGTGCCAGCAGCTACAGACTAGCAGGCGAGACCCAGTACTTC.